A single sample is the source of the 31 T cell receptor beta chains below, sequenced in a study of T cells after posttransplantation cyclophosphamide. Busulfan-fludarabine conditioning, marrow transplant, and cyclophosphamide on days +3 and +4 were administered. The assay was immunoSEQ multiplex PCR, and TCRdb's table has in-frame clones only and misses some. Among fewer than 13,000 clones listed, around nine tenths were seen once. This specimen was CD4+ T cells sorted from PBMCs, taken after allogeneic stem cell transplant with posttransplant cyclophosphamide. These receptors all stem from a male patient aged 30 to 40 who received an allogeneic stem cell transplant from a related donor, was CMV-positive, and had acute GVHD only. The graft donor may have contributed some T cells.

The V and J genes are TRBV15 and TRBJ2-5; unclear D gene. The CDR3 contains 12 residues. V was shortened by 0 bases and J by 5 bases, with 4 bases between the two germline ends. The germline gives CDR1 LNHNV, CDR2 YYDKDF (reference sequence). The CDR3 loop is CATSRDLETQYF. In nucleotides, the CDR3 is TGTGCCACCAGCAGAGATCTGGAGACCCAGTACTTC.

A note on this clone: At one boundary the junction diverges from the germline segment, which might be a read error. The rearrangement uses TRBV9 and TRBJ2-1; D remains unclear. The CDR3 length is 15 residues. Per germline, CDR1 SGDLS and CDR2 YYNGEE. The CDR3 here is CASSVGVTSYNERFF. For the CDR3, the DNA is TGTGCCAGCAGCGTAGGAGTCACCTCCTACAATGAGCGGTTCTTC.

CDR3 region: CASSLGQGGLYGYTF. The CDR3 DNA follows: TGTGCCAGCAGCTTAGGACAGGGGGGCCTCTATGGCTACACCTTC. The genes are TRBV7-2 and TRBJ1-2, with 9 bases identical to TRBD1. The CDR3 length is 15 residues. The germline CDR1 and CDR2 sequences are SGHTA and FQGNSA. V gave up 1 base and J gave up 4 bases; unmatched junction bases: 4. Looking up the rest from reference TRBV7-2 and TRBJ1-2 gives the full variable domain: GAGVSQSPSNKVTEKGKDVELRCDPISGHTALYWYRQSLGQGLEFLIYFQGNSAPDKSGLPSDRFSAERTGGSVSTLTIQRTQQEDSAVYLCASSLGQGGLYGYTFGSGTRLTVV.

This clone was counted only a few times. This chain uses TRBV18 with TRBJ2-7; D ambiguous. Per germline, CDR1 KGHSH and CDR2 LQKENI. CDR3 length equals 12 residues. Between the trimmed V and J ends, which lost 3 bases and 3 bases, there was a span of 6 bases. The CDR3 sequence is CASSPTGYEQYF. In DNA, the CDR3 is TGTGCCAGCTCACCCACGGGCTACGAGCAGTACTTC.

The V gene is TRBV6-5, the J gene TRBJ2-3, with D possibly being TRBD2 (5 bases). The CDR3 spans 16 residues. Trimming removed 0 bases at V and 4 bases at J, with 14 bases between. Germline-derived CDR1 and CDR2 are MNHEY and SVGAGI. This chain's CDR3 is CASSYSIWSSADTQYF. CDR3 DNA: TGTGCCAGCAGTTACTCGATATGGAGTAGCGCAGATACGCAGTATTTT.

The J gene is TRBJ1-6, the V gene TRBV6-5; D is uncertain. The CDR3 is 15 residues long. The germline V gene encodes CDR1 MNHEY and CDR2 SVGAGI. Trimming cost V 6 bases and J 9 bases, with 18 bases left between them. The CDR3 DNA follows: TGTGCCAGCAGGCGCCTGGAGACTATGCTTTCACCCCTCCACTTT. As protein: CASRRLETMLSPLHF.

Turning to this clone: The junction shows a germline mismatch at one end, possibly a read error. J is TRBJ1-1 and V is TRBV18; 9 nucleotides match TRBD1. Germline lookup yields CDR1 KGHSH and CDR2 LQKENI. The CDR3 consists of 13 residues. The CDR3 is CASSPLGGQGLTF. The DNA of the CDR3 is TGTGCCAGCTCACCACTAGGCGGACAGGGGCTCACTTTC.

The chain employs TRBV5-4 and TRBJ1-3, with a possible D match to TRBD1 (5 bases). The CDR3 runs to 15 residues. Germline CDR1 SGHNT, CDR2 YYREEE (reference sequence). Trimming pared 4 bases from V and 4 bases from J, leaving 15 bases between. In DNA form, the CDR3 reads TGTGCCAGCAGCAGAAGTCAGGGTACAGGAAACACCATATATTTT. Translating it yields CASSRSQGTGNTIYF.

The V call is TRBV4-1, the J call TRBJ2-3; D is perhaps TRBD1 (5 bases). V dropped 2 bases and J dropped 6 bases, with 12 bases sitting between them. The CDR3 extends over 14 amino acids. In germline, CDR1 is MGHRA, CDR2 YSYEKL. As DNA, the CDR3 is TGCGCCAGCAGCCAACAGGGTCTGACGGATACGCAGTATTTT. It codes for CASSQQGLTDTQYF.

This rearrangement joins TRBV5-4 to TRBJ1-2; perhaps TRBD1 as D (6 bases). V shed 1 base and J shed 2 bases, with 9 bases lying between them. This CDR3 comprises 14 residues. Germline CDR1 reads SGHNT; CDR2 reads YYREEE (reference sequence). The DNA for the CDR3 is TGTGCCAGCAGCTTGCAGGGGTCAAACTATGGCTACACCTTC. This encodes CASSLQGSNYGYTF. Drawing the rest from reference TRBV5-4 and TRBJ1-2, the complete variable domain is ETGVTQSPTHLIKTRGQQVTLRCSSQSGHNTVSWYQQALGQGPQFIFQYYREEENGRGNFPPRFSGLQFPNYSSELNVNALELDDSALYLCASSLQGSNYGYTFGSGTRLTVV.

This clone was observed a handful of times. V and J are TRBV19 and TRBJ2-2; a possible D gene is TRBD1 (5 bases). Germline assignment: CDR1 LNHDA and CDR2 SQIVND (reference sequence). The CDR3 is made up of 14 amino acids. V was pared by 3 bases and J by 4 bases, with 9 bases between. The CDR3 bases are TGTGCCAGTAGTATCCGGCAGGGCACCGGGGAGCTGTTTTTT. The encoded protein is CASSIRQGTGELFF.

The chain employs TRBV7-2 and TRBJ1-3; TRBD1 is a possible D gene (5 bases). The CDR3 is 12 residues long. Germline V gene data show CDR1 as SGHTA and CDR2 as FQGNSA. The ends were cut back, 2 bases at V and 12 bases at J, with 11 bases in the middle. In DNA form, the CDR3 reads TGTGCCAGCAGCTTAACGGGGGGTAACATATATTTT. Protein product: CASSLTGGNIYF.

This chain links TRBV4-2 with TRBJ2-7; TRBD2 might be the D (5 bases). The germline V and J ends were trimmed by 0 bases and 5 bases, with 11 bases remaining between them. This CDR3 has 14 residues. The germline gives CDR1 LGHNA, CDR2 YNFKEQ. The CDR3 reads CASSQEGTRHEQYF. For the CDR3, the DNA is TGTGCCAGCAGCCAAGAGGGCACTAGGCACGAGCAGTACTTC.

The CDR3 region has the DNA TGTGCCAGCAAGGTCAGGGTCAATCAGCCCCAGCATTTT. Its translation: CASKVRVNQPQHF. The gene calls are TRBV2 and TRBJ1-5; TRBD1 is a possible D gene (5 bases). This CDR3 region has 13 residues. The germline CDR1 and CDR2 sequences are SNHLY and FYNNEI. Between the trimmed V and J ends, which lost 7 bases and 3 bases, there was a span of 10 bases. Filled out from reference TRBV2 and TRBJ1-5, the complete variable domain reads EPEVTQTPSHQVTQMGQEVILRCVPISNHLYFYWYRQILGQKVEFLVSFYNNEISEKSEIFDDQFSVERPDGSNFTLKIRSTKLEDSAMYFCASKVRVNQPQHFGDGTRLSIL.

The chain recombines TRBV19 with TRBJ1-3; D is uncertain. Trimming took 7 bases from V and 1 from J, leaving 8 bases between them. The germline V gene encodes CDR1 LNHDA and CDR2 SQIVND (reference sequence). This CDR3 contains 13 residues. The CDR3 nucleotides are TGTGCCAGTAATCGGGGATCTGGAAACACCATATATTTT. Translating it yields CASNRGSGNTIYF.

This chain uses TRBV30 with TRBJ1-5; 9 bases agree with TRBD1. The CDR3 spans 14 residues. Per germline, CDR1 GTSNPN and CDR2 SVGIG (reference sequence). Trimming cost V 5 bases and J 7 bases; bases outside gene matches: 9. CDR3 amino acids: CAWGTGSLGQPQHF. The CDR3 DNA reads TGTGCCTGGGGGACAGGGTCCCTGGGCCAGCCCCAGCATTTT.

V usage is TRBV5-6 and J usage is TRBJ2-5; 7 bases map to TRBD1. The CDR3 has 15 amino acids. The J segment lost 7 bases and the V segment lost 0 bases, leaving 9 bases of the junction unmatched. Germline CDR1 SGHDT, CDR2 YYEEEE. CDR3 residues: CASSLADRRLGTQYF. CDR3 DNA sequence: TGTGCCAGCAGCTTGGCGGACAGGCGGTTGGGGACCCAGTACTTC.

The chain recombines TRBV5-4 with TRBJ2-1; tentatively, D is TRBD1 (7 bases). Germline lookup yields CDR1 SGHNT and CDR2 YYREEE (reference sequence). CDR3 length equals 15 residues. The ends were cut back, 4 bases at V and 2 bases at J, with 13 bases in the middle. Here the CDR3 reads CASSLRGRTYNEQFF. Written as DNA, the CDR3 is TGTGCCAGCAGCCTCAGGGGGAGGACCTACAATGAGCAGTTCTTC. Full variable domain (outside the CDR3, taken from reference TRBV5-4 and TRBJ2-1): ETGVTQSPTHLIKTRGQQVTLRCSSQSGHNTVSWYQQALGQGPQFIFQYYREEENGRGNFPPRFSGLQFPNYSSELNVNALELDDSALYLCASSLRGRTYNEQFFGPGTRLTVL.

The rearrangement uses TRBV7-6 and TRBJ1-6; D is unresolved. Between the trimmed V and J ends, which lost 4 bases and 0 bases, there was a span of 10 bases. Germline lookup yields CDR1 SGHVS and CDR2 FNYEAQ. The CDR3 length is 16 residues. The CDR3 DNA reads TGTGCCAGCAGCTCCGGTCGGAGCTCCTATAATTCACCCCTCCACTTT. Translating it yields CASSSGRSSYNSPLHF.

The chain combines TRBV15 with TRBJ1-2; 8 bases fit TRBD1. CDR3 length: 16 residues. V was pared by 0 bases and J by 7 bases, with 10 bases of the junction left unmatched. Germline V gene data show CDR1 as LNHNV and CDR2 as YYDKDF (reference sequence). This chain's CDR3 is CATSRDLPDRGIGYTF. Here the CDR3 DNA reads TGTGCCACCAGCAGAGATCTTCCAGACAGGGGAATTGGCTACACCTTC.

This clone appeared a few times. The gene calls are TRBV2 and TRBJ2-5; possible D gene TRBD1, 6 bases. Looked up from germline, CDR1 is SNHLY and CDR2 is FYNNEI. V dropped 8 bases and J dropped 5 bases, with 18 bases sitting between them. The CDR3 sequence is 14 residues long. The CDR3 region is CASGGRGWRETQYF. The CDR3 region has the DNA TGTGCCAGCGGGGGAAGGGGGTGGAGGGAGACCCAGTACTTC.

The chain combines TRBV7-9 with TRBJ2-7; TRBD1 might be the D (6 bases). V lost 5 bases and J 4 bases, leaving 9 bases between the germline ends. Per germline, CDR1 SEHNR and CDR2 FQNEAQ (reference sequence). This CDR3 is built from 12 residues. The CDR3 nucleotides read TGTGCCAGCAGCCGGACAGATTACGAGCAGTACTTC. Translation: CASSRTDYEQYF.

CDR3 protein: CASSQVVGQFSYEQYF. The CDR3 region has the DNA TGTGCCAGCAGCCAAGTCGTGGGACAGTTTTCCTACGAGCAGTACTTC. The V and J genes are TRBV4-2 and TRBJ2-7; 7 positions match TRBD1. The CDR3 runs 16 residues. The V segment lost 1 base and the J segment 1 base; nucleotides outside the gene matches: 7. Germline-derived CDR1 and CDR2 are LGHNA and YNFKEQ.

The chain couples TRBV15 to TRBJ2-5; the D gene is possibly TRBD2 (6 bases). The V and J ends lost 3 bases and 1 base respectively, with 12 bases between them. Germline CDR1 and CDR2: LNHNV and YYDKDF (reference sequence). The CDR3 extends over 15 amino acids. The CDR3 DNA reads TGTGCCACCAGCAGGGGGCGGGGTACCCAAGAGACCCAGTACTTC. It encodes CATSRGRGTQETQYF.

V and J are TRBV19 and TRBJ2-1, with 7 positions matching TRBD2. CDR1 is LNHDA and CDR2 is SQIVND in the germline V gene (reference sequence). The CDR3 consists of 11 residues. V shed 4 bases and J 15 bases; nucleotides not matched to a gene: 6. The CDR3 sequence: CASSRGGLRFF. The CDR3 DNA reads as TGTGCCAGTAGTAGGGGGGGGTTGCGGTTCTTC.

The CDR3 here is CASNKGSTDTQYF. The CDR3, as DNA: TGCGCCAGCAATAAGGGGAGCACAGATACGCAGTATTTT. The J gene is TRBJ2-3, the V gene TRBV5-1; D is perhaps TRBD1 (5 bases). With 6 bases removed from V and 0 bases from J, the gap between germline ends came to 8 bases. The CDR3 runs 13 residues. Germline V gene lookup returns CDR1 SGHRS and CDR2 YFSETQ.

In the case of this clone: Other nucleotide sequences from this sample produce the same CDR3. This chain joins TRBV6-5 and TRBJ1-6, with D possibly TRBD1 on 6 matching bases. Trimming took off 4 bases at V and 6 bases at J, with 13 bases between the two ends. The CDR3 consists of 15 residues. CDR1 is MNHEY and CDR2 is SVGAGI in the germline V gene. For the CDR3, the DNA is TGTGCCAGCAGTTCTCCGACAGGACCTAATTCACCCCTCCACTTT. This codes for CASSSPTGPNSPLHF.

The chain is built from TRBV5-8 and TRBJ1-5; D is ambiguous. The V and J ends lost 0 bases and 2 bases respectively, with 9 bases between them. Per the germline V gene, CDR1 is SGHTS and CDR2 is YDEGEE. The CDR3 consists of 15 residues. The CDR3 here is CASSLGVEGNQPQHF. The CDR3 bases are TGTGCCAGCAGCTTGGGGGTGGAGGGCAATCAGCCCCAGCATTTT.

V gene TRBV6-6 combines with J gene TRBJ2-1; TRBD1 matches 7 bases. The trim removed 10 bases at V and 14 bases at J, leaving 11 bases unmatched. The germline V gene has CDR1 MNHNY and CDR2 SVGAGI (reference sequence). The CDR3 spans 11 residues. CDR3 sequence: CANLRQGPEFF. CDR3 in DNA: TGTGCCAACCTAAGACAGGGACCCGAGTTCTTC.

The rearrangement links TRBV4-2 to TRBJ2-5, with D perhaps matching TRBD2 (5 bases). The last part of the DNA fits TRBJ2-7 better; the J call may be wrong. Germline V CDR1 and CDR2: LGHNA, YNFKEQ. CDR3 length equals 14 residues. The CDR3, as DNA: TGTGCCAGCAGCCAAGAGGGCACTAGGCACGAGCAGTACTTC. Its protein product is CASSQEGTRHEQYF.

This clone was found once. This sequence joins TRBV7-9 and TRBJ2-2; no clear D. Germline V gene sequence: CDR1 SEHNR, CDR2 FQNEAQ (reference sequence). This CDR3 has 14 amino acids. Trimming left V 5 bases short and J 4 bases short, with 11 bases between. The CDR3, as DNA: TGTGCCAGCAGCCTGTTGAGGAGCACCGGGGAGCTGTTTTTT. It is translated as CASSLLRSTGELFF.